The rows below give T cell receptor beta chains drawn from one sample of a study of T cell responses to AZD1222 COVID-19 vaccine. Assay: immunoSEQ multiplex PCR; the TCRdb copy retains only in-frame clones and omits some. This table holds 190,000 or so clones, more than 75% found once. The sample here was peripheral blood, taken 28 days after the second AZD1222 dose. The receptors come from an adult who received the AZD1222 COVID-19 vaccine. CDR3s include the opening cysteine and the closing phenylalanine or tryptophan. A D gene is named only where the DNA matches it firmly. Clone size is not always given. Where it is, it says once, few, many or a class for expanded clones.

CASSLRVTTVAFF,TGTGCCAGCAGTTTACGGGTGACAACCGTGGCTTTCTTT,TRBJ1-1,TRBV12-3/TRBV12-4,NA,NA
CASSNRGQSYEQYF,TGTGCCAGCAGTAACAGGGGGCAAAGCTACGAGCAGTACTTC,TRBJ2-7,TRBV7-2,NA,TRBD1
CASSVWGTGELFF,TGTGCCAGCAGTGTATGGGGCACCGGGGAGCTGTTTTTT,TRBJ2-2,TRBV2,NA,NA
CASRLPGLIYNEQFF,TGTGCCAGCCGCCTGCCGGGACTCATCTACAATGAGCAGTTCTTC,TRBJ2-1,TRBV5-8,NA,NA
CASSYGVHEQFF,TGTGCCAGCAGTTACGGAGTCCATGAGCAGTTCTTC,TRBJ2-1,TRBV6-2/TRBV6-3,NA,NA
CASSNGQLNTEAFF,TGTGCCAGCAGCAATGGACAGTTGAACACTGAAGCTTTCTTT,TRBJ1-1,TRBV28,NA,NA
CASSLLGETNEQYF,TGTGCCAGCAGCCTTCTGGGGGAGACCAACGAGCAGTACTTC,TRBJ2-7,TRBV3-1/TRBV3-2,NA,NA
CASSPSGGEQPQHF,TGTGCCAGCTCACCAAGCGGGGGAGAACAGCCCCAGCATTTT,TRBJ1-5,TRBV18,NA,NA
CASSQIGEKLFF,TGTGCCAGCAGTCAGATCGGCGAAAAACTGTTTTTT,TRBJ1-4,TRBV28,NA,NA
CASSFSGGGGEQFF,TGTGCCAGCAGTTTTTCGGGGGGCGGTGGTGAGCAGTTCTTC,TRBJ2-1,TRBV28,NA,NA
CASSPGGEKYGYTF,TGTGCCAGCAGCCCCGGGGGAGAAAAGTATGGCTACACCTTC,TRBJ1-2,TRBV7-3,NA,NA
CASSIGHQRNSNQPQHF,TGTGCCAGTAGTATAGGACACCAGAGAAATAGCAATCAGCCCCAGCATTTT,TRBJ1-5,TRBV19,once,NA
CASSSQGNTEAFF,TGTGCCAGTAGTAGTCAGGGGAACACTGAAGCTTTCTTT,TRBJ1-1,TRBV19,NA,NA
CASRPTGQGGYEQYF,TGTGCCAGCAGACCCACCGGACAGGGAGGGTACGAGCAGTACTTC,TRBJ2-7,TRBV28,NA,NA
CASSLANYEQYF,TGTGCCAGCAGCTTGGCCAACTACGAGCAGTACTTC,TRBJ2-7,TRBV11-2,once,NA
CASSFEQEGIYGYTF,TGTGCCAGCAGCTTTGAACAGGAGGGAATCTATGGCTACACCTTC,TRBJ1-2,TRBV7-9,NA,NA
CASSLRGNNSPLHF,TGTGCCAGCAGCCTCCGGGGAAATAATTCACCCCTCCACTTT,TRBJ1-6,TRBV27,NA,NA
CASSLGGILDEQFF,TGCGCCAGCAGCTTGGGCGGGATTTTGGATGAGCAGTTCTTC,TRBJ2-1,TRBV5-1,NA,NA